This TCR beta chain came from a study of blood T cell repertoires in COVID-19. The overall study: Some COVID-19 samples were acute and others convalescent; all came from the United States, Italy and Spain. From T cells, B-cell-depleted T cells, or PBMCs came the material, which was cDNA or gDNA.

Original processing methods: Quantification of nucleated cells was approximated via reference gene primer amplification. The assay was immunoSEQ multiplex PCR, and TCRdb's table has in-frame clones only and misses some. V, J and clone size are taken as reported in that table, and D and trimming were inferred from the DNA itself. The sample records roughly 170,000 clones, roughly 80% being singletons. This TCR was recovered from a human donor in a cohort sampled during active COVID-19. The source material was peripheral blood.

This CDR3 reads CASSRDSLTGELFF. DNA of the CDR3: TGTGCCAGCTCACGGGACTCGCTCACCGGGGAGCTGTTTTTT. The chain uses TRBV18 and TRBJ2-2; maybe TRBD2 (6 bases). Trimming took 4 bases from V and 4 from J, leaving 10 bases between them. CDR3 length: 14 residues. Germline CDR1 KGHSH, CDR2 LQKENI.